A selection of T cell receptor beta chains follows, all from one sample in a study of cytomegalovirus exposure and HLA in healthy donors. Produced via immunoSEQ multiplex PCR; TCRdb's table is partial and in-frame only. This table holds 150,000 to 200,000 clones, around 74% found once. Input material: PBMCs. The receptors come from a female donor in good health and CMV-seronegative. CDR3s include the opening cysteine and the closing phenylalanine or tryptophan. The order of the fields is CDR3 protein, CDR3 DNA, CDR3 length, D gene, clone size, J gene, V gene. D genes are given only for firm matches. Size values are once, few and many counts, or a class for expanded clones, and some rows have none.

CDR3 protein: CASSQGVTGFGYNEQFF
CDR3 DNA: TGCGCCAGCAGCCAAGGGGTAACCGGGTTCGGATACAATGAGCAGTTCTTC
CDR3 length: 17
D gene: .
clone size: .
J gene: TRBJ2-1
V gene: TRBV4-3

CDR3 protein: CASSSGTGANQPQHF
CDR3 DNA: TGTGCCAGCAGTTCCGGGACAGGAGCCAATCAGCCCCAGCATTTT
CDR3 length: 15
D gene: TRBD1
clone size: .
J gene: TRBJ1-5
V gene: TRBV5-8

CDR3 protein: CASSQTGGGTEAFF
CDR3 DNA: TGTGCCAGCAGCCAGACAGGTGGAGGCACTGAAGCTTTCTTT
CDR3 length: 14
D gene: .
clone size: once
J gene: TRBJ1-1
V gene: TRBV6-5

CDR3 protein: CASSIGQGLGNEQYF
CDR3 DNA: TGTGCCAGTAGTATAGGACAGGGTTTAGGAAACGAGCAGTACTTC
CDR3 length: 15
D gene: TRBD1
clone size: .
J gene: TRBJ2-7
V gene: TRBV19

CDR3 protein: CASSEAEVSGYTF
CDR3 DNA: TGTGCCAGCAGTGAAGCAGAAGTGAGTGGCTACACCTTC
CDR3 length: 13
D gene: .
clone size: few
J gene: TRBJ1-2
V gene: TRBV6-1

CDR3 protein: CASAKQGRTEAFF
CDR3 DNA: TGTGCCAGTGCCAAGCAGGGTCGTACTGAAGCTTTCTTT
CDR3 length: 13
D gene: .
clone size: .
J gene: TRBJ1-1
V gene: TRBV19

CDR3 protein: CASSNTGTARETQYF
CDR3 DNA: TGTGCCAGCAGTAACACCGGGACAGCGCGAGAGACCCAGTACTTC
CDR3 length: 15
D gene: TRBD1
clone size: .
J gene: TRBJ2-5
V gene: TRBV6-5

CDR3 protein: CASNRGDLRAKNIQYF
CDR3 DNA: TGTGCCAGCAACAGGGGGGACCTTAGAGCCAAAAACATTCAGTACTTC
CDR3 length: 16
D gene: TRBD1
clone size: .
J gene: TRBJ2-4
V gene: TRBV28

CDR3 protein: CASSLTGSPTDTQYF
CDR3 DNA: TGCGCCAGCAGCTTGACAGGGTCCCCCACAGATACGCAGTATTTT
CDR3 length: 15
D gene: .
clone size: .
J gene: TRBJ2-3
V gene: TRBV5-1

CDR3 protein: CASSEVGAGNTIYF
CDR3 DNA: TGCGCCAGCAGCGAAGTAGGGGCCGGAAACACCATATATTTT
CDR3 length: 14
D gene: .
clone size: .
J gene: TRBJ1-3
V gene: TRBV4-3

CDR3 protein: CASSSGVQNSPLHF
CDR3 DNA: TGTGCCAGCAGCTCCGGCGTACAGAATTCACCCCTCCACTTT
CDR3 length: 14
D gene: .
clone size: .
J gene: TRBJ1-6
V gene: TRBV11-1

CDR3 protein: CASSYRTSQNTEAFF
CDR3 DNA: TGCGCCAGCAGTTACAGGACATCCCAGAACACTGAAGCTTTCTTT
CDR3 length: 15
D gene: .
clone size: .
J gene: TRBJ1-1
V gene: TRBV5-1

CDR3 protein: CASSKDVAGRTDEQFF
CDR3 DNA: TGTGCCAGCAGCAAAGACGTGGCGGGGAGGACCGATGAGCAGTTCTTC
CDR3 length: 16
D gene: .
clone size: .
J gene: TRBJ2-1
V gene: TRBV21-1

CDR3 protein: CASSPPVSFSGRGDEQFF
CDR3 DNA: TGTGCCAGCTCACCCCCCGTTTCTTTTAGCGGGAGGGGGGATGAGCAGTTCTTC
CDR3 length: 18
D gene: TRBD2
clone size: .
J gene: TRBJ2-1
V gene: TRBV18

CDR3 protein: CASSPNSLVSDTQYF
CDR3 DNA: TGTGCCAGCAGTCCCAACTCATTAGTGTCAGATACGCAGTATTTT
CDR3 length: 15
D gene: .
clone size: once
J gene: TRBJ2-3
V gene: TRBV27

CDR3 protein: CASSDGAGNQPQHF
CDR3 DNA: TGTGCCAGCAGTGACGGGGCAGGGAATCAGCCCCAGCATTTT
CDR3 length: 14
D gene: .
clone size: .
J gene: TRBJ1-5
V gene: TRBV6-4

CDR3 protein: CAISDHSGRGPFF
CDR3 DNA: TGTGCCATCAGTGACCATTCGGGCAGGGGGCCGTTCTTC
CDR3 length: 13
D gene: TRBD1
clone size: .
J gene: TRBJ2-1
V gene: TRBV10-3

CDR3 protein: CASSMPRGVFIPTEAFF
CDR3 DNA: TGTGCCAGTAGTATGCCCAGGGGAGTCTTCATTCCTACTGAAGCTTTCTTT
CDR3 length: 17
D gene: .
clone size: .
J gene: TRBJ1-1
V gene: TRBV19

CDR3 protein: CASSQAGQGAPDTQYF
CDR3 DNA: TGTGCCAGCAGCCAAGCGGGACAGGGGGCCCCAGATACGCAGTATTTT
CDR3 length: 16
D gene: TRBD1
clone size: .
J gene: TRBJ2-3
V gene: TRBV4-2

CDR3 protein: CASSIHRYNEQYF
CDR3 DNA: TGTGCCAGCAGCATCCACAGGTACAACGAGCAGTACTTC
CDR3 length: 13
D gene: .
clone size: .
J gene: TRBJ2-7
V gene: TRBV11-2

CDR3 protein: CASSSHRGQETQYF
CDR3 DNA: TGTGCCAGCAGCTCCCACAGGGGCCAAGAGACCCAGTACTTC
CDR3 length: 14
D gene: TRBD1
clone size: .
J gene: TRBJ2-5
V gene: TRBV11-2

CDR3 protein: CASSPTGQGALDTQYF
CDR3 DNA: TGTGCCAGCAGCCCTACGGGACAGGGGGCCCTAGATACGCAGTATTTT
CDR3 length: 16
D gene: TRBD1
clone size: .
J gene: TRBJ2-3
V gene: TRBV9

CDR3 protein: CASSEFSSYEQYF
CDR3 DNA: TGTGCCAGCAGTGAGTTCAGCTCCTACGAGCAGTACTTC
CDR3 length: 13
D gene: .
clone size: .
J gene: TRBJ2-7
V gene: TRBV6-1

CDR3 protein: CASSMTSGTDTQYF
CDR3 DNA: TGCGCCAGCAGCATGACTAGCGGCACAGATACGCAGTATTTT
CDR3 length: 14
D gene: TRBD2
clone size: .
J gene: TRBJ2-3
V gene: TRBV5-1

CDR3 protein: CASSLYRDSGETQYF
CDR3 DNA: TGTGCCAGCAGTCTATACCGGGACAGTGGGGAGACCCAGTACTTC
CDR3 length: 15
D gene: TRBD1
clone size: .
J gene: TRBJ2-5
V gene: TRBV27

CDR3 protein: CASTRTGGGTDTQYF
CDR3 DNA: TGTGCCAGTACCCGGACAGGGGGCGGCACAGATACGCAGTATTTT
CDR3 length: 15
D gene: TRBD1
clone size: .
J gene: TRBJ2-3
V gene: TRBV19

CDR3 protein: CASSSRRTGKPDTEAFF
CDR3 DNA: TGTGCCAGCAGCAGTAGGAGGACAGGGAAGCCGGACACTGAAGCTTTCTTT
CDR3 length: 17
D gene: TRBD1
clone size: few
J gene: TRBJ1-1
V gene: TRBV7-2

CDR3 protein: CASSLDFRGNTGYTF
CDR3 DNA: TGTGCCAGCAGCTTAGATTTCCGGGGAAATACGGGCTACACCTTC
CDR3 length: 15
D gene: .
clone size: few
J gene: TRBJ1-2
V gene: TRBV11-2

CDR3 protein: CASSSLRDSTNTGELFF
CDR3 DNA: TGCGCCAGCAGCTCCCTACGGGACAGCACGAACACCGGGGAGCTGTTTTTT
CDR3 length: 17
D gene: TRBD1
clone size: .
J gene: TRBJ2-2
V gene: TRBV5-1

CDR3 protein: CASRQTGSYGYTF
CDR3 DNA: TGTGCCAGCAGACAAACAGGGTCCTATGGCTACACCTTC
CDR3 length: 13
D gene: .
clone size: .
J gene: TRBJ1-2
V gene: TRBV5-8

CDR3 protein: CASSKGDSYEQYF
CDR3 DNA: TGTGCCAGCAGCAAAGGGGACAGTTACGAGCAGTACTTC
CDR3 length: 13
D gene: .
clone size: .
J gene: TRBJ2-7
V gene: TRBV21-1

CDR3 protein: CAWSKPGQQETQYF
CDR3 DNA: TGTGCCTGGTCTAAGCCGGGACAGCAAGAGACCCAGTACTTC
CDR3 length: 14
D gene: TRBD1
clone size: .
J gene: TRBJ2-5
V gene: TRBV30

CDR3 protein: CASSVGGSRTGELFF
CDR3 DNA: TGTGCCAGCAGCGTAGGCGGCAGTAGGACCGGGGAGCTGTTTTTT
CDR3 length: 15
D gene: .
clone size: .
J gene: TRBJ2-2
V gene: TRBV9

CDR3 protein: CSFPTRETQYF
CDR3 DNA: TGCAGCTTCCCAACTCGCGAGACCCAGTACTTC
CDR3 length: 11
D gene: .
clone size: .
J gene: TRBJ2-5
V gene: TRBV29-1

CDR3 protein: CASSLGQSGANVLTF
CDR3 DNA: TGTGCCAGCAGCCTGGGACAGTCTGGGGCCAACGTCCTGACTTTC
CDR3 length: 15
D gene: TRBD1
clone size: .
J gene: TRBJ2-6
V gene: TRBV6-5

CDR3 protein: CASYLGGSIGEQFF
CDR3 DNA: TGTGCCAGTTACCTTGGCGGGAGTATCGGTGAGCAGTTCTTC
CDR3 length: 14
D gene: TRBD2
clone size: .
J gene: TRBJ2-1
V gene: TRBV7-2

CDR3 protein: CASTDRGLSTEAFF
CDR3 DNA: TGTGCCAGCACCGACAGGGGACTAAGCACTGAAGCTTTCTTT
CDR3 length: 14
D gene: TRBD1
clone size: .
J gene: TRBJ1-1
V gene: TRBV5-4